The 27 T cell receptor beta chains given below trace back to one sample, sequenced in a study of CD4+ T cells in melanoma. Clones were sequenced by immunoSEQ multiplex PCR, and TCRdb holds only the in-frame ones, with some missing. The sample holds fewer than 150,000 clones; nearly 95% are singletons and the top ten take 1.5% to 1.9%. These receptors all come from a human donor with melanoma.

The rearrangement links TRBV19 to TRBJ1-2, with 7 bases aligning to TRBD1. This CDR3 contains 13 residues. The V and J ends lost 3 bases and 7 bases, in that order; junction bases with no gene match: 5. Germline values: CDR1 LNHDA, CDR2 SQIVND (reference sequence). This CDR3 is CASSMRTGVGYTF. The DNA of the CDR3 is TGTGCCAGTAGTATGAGGACAGGCGTTGGCTACACCTTC.

In DNA, the CDR3 is TGTGCCAGCTCACACCGGCTATTAGAGACCCAGTACTTC. This sequence encodes CASSHRLLETQYF. The chain joins TRBV18 to TRBJ2-5; the D is unclear. The CDR3 consists of 13 residues. The V and J ends lost 4 bases and 4 bases respectively, with 10 bases between them. The germline V gene has CDR1 KGHSH and CDR2 LQKENI.

This clone occurred once. The genes are TRBV25-1 and TRBJ1-2; no reliable D call. CDR3 size: 12 residues. Germline CDR1 is MGHDK and CDR2 is SYGVNS. Trimming took off 3 bases at V and 5 bases at J, with 7 bases between the two ends. The CDR3 DNA reads TGTGCCAGCAGTGAGTTCTGGTATGGCTACACCTTC. Its protein is CASSEFWYGYTF.

This chain connects TRBV9 to TRBJ2-1; D perhaps matches TRBD2 (6 bases). Germline V gene sequence: CDR1 SGDLS, CDR2 YYNGEE. Between the trimmed V and J ends, which lost 0 bases and 0 bases, there was a span of 16 bases. This CDR3 is 18 amino acids long. The CDR3 protein is CASSVVGWGGSSYNEQFF. The DNA for the CDR3 is TGTGCCAGCAGCGTAGTAGGATGGGGAGGAAGCTCCTACAATGAGCAGTTCTTC. The whole variable domain, filled in from reference TRBV9 and TRBJ2-1, reads DSGVTQTPKHLITATGQRVTLRCSPRSGDLSVYWYQQSLDQGLQFLIQYYNGEERAKGNILERFSAQQFPDLHSELNLSSLELGDSALYFCASSVVGWGGSSYNEQFFGPGTRLTVL.

The J gene is TRBJ2-1, the V gene TRBV2; no firm D call. This CDR3 comprises 14 residues. The V gene's germline CDR1 is SNHLY and CDR2 FYNNEI. V lost 4 bases, J lost 0 bases, and 7 bases lay in between. This chain's CDR3 is CASSGVSSYNEQFF. The DNA of the CDR3 is TGTGCCAGCAGTGGTGTCAGCTCCTACAATGAGCAGTTCTTC.

A few counts support this clone. V gene TRBV7-2 combines with J gene TRBJ1-5; 7 bases map to TRBD1. The CDR3 has 15 residues. Trimming took 3 bases from V and 5 from J; bases not matched to a gene: 7. The germline CDR1 and CDR2 sequences are SGHTA and FQGNSA. The CDR3 coding sequence is TGTGCCAGCAGCTTTCGGTCAGGGGGTGATCAGCCCCAGCATTTT. It codes for CASSFRSGGDQPQHF.

CDR3 nucleotides: TGTGCCAGTAGACCCTCCTATAATTCACCCCTCCACTTT. Amino acids: CASRPSYNSPLHF. V is TRBV19 and J is TRBJ1-6; D call uncertain. The CDR3 sequence is 13 residues long. CDR1 LNHDA and CDR2 SQIVND come from the germline V gene (reference sequence). V was shortened by 6 bases and J by 0 bases, with 3 bases between the two germline ends.

This clone was counted once. Other DNA variants within this sample encode the same CDR3. The chain couples TRBV5-1 to TRBJ2-7, with D possibly TRBD1 on 6 matching bases. Trimming cost V 2 bases and J 3 bases, with 6 bases left between them. The CDR3 runs 12 residues. The germline gives CDR1 SGHRS, CDR2 YFSETQ. CDR3 protein: CASSLQGYEQYF. In DNA form, the CDR3 reads TGCGCCAGCAGCTTACAGGGCTACGAGCAGTACTTC.

The chain links TRBV4-1 to TRBJ1-2; D gene unclear. V shed 2 bases and J shed 8 bases, with 12 bases lying between them. The CDR3 is made up of 13 amino acids. Germline-derived CDR1 and CDR2 are MGHRA and YSYEKL. CDR3 loop: CASSQSGRVGYTF. CDR3 in DNA: TGCGCCAGCAGCCAATCAGGACGAGTAGGCTACACCTTC.

The chain joins TRBV5-1 to TRBJ2-5; D possibly corresponds to TRBD1 (6 bases). Deletions cut 1 base from V and 4 bases from J, with 20 bases between. The CDR3 has 17 amino acids. The germline V gene encodes CDR1 SGHRS and CDR2 YFSETQ. The CDR3 loop reads CASSLQPTRQAGETQYF. Here the CDR3 DNA reads TGCGCCAGCAGCTTGCAACCAACAAGACAGGCGGGAGAGACCCAGTACTTC. Combining the CDR3 with reference TRBV5-1 and TRBJ2-5 gives the whole variable domain KAGVTQTPRYLIKTRGQQVTLSCSPISGHRSVSWYQQTPGQGLQFLFEYFSETQRNKGNFPGRFSGRQFSNSRSEMNVSTLELGDSALYLCASSLQPTRQAGETQYFGPGTRLLVL.

J is TRBJ2-3 and V is TRBV6-4; D may correspond to TRBD1 or TRBD2 (5 bases each). Germline V gene lookup returns CDR1 MRHNA and CDR2 SNTAGT. V dropped 0 bases and J dropped 1 base, with 8 bases sitting between them. The CDR3 length is 15 residues. The CDR3 DNA sequence: TGTGCCAGCAGTGACTCGGTGGGGGGCACAGATACGCAGTATTTT. Translating it yields CASSDSVGGTDTQYF.

The chain recombines TRBV11-2 with TRBJ1-6, with D maybe TRBD1 (6 bases). This CDR3 region has 13 residues. Germline CDR1 and CDR2: SGHAT and FQNNGV. V was pared by 2 bases and J by 8 bases, with 7 bases between. The CDR3 loop reads CASSLWTDSPLHF. The CDR3 DNA reads as TGTGCCAGCAGCTTATGGACAGATTCACCCCTCCACTTT.

This chain links TRBV6-5 with TRBJ1-1; D may be TRBD1 (5 bases). The ends were cut back, 0 bases at V and 1 base at J, with 9 bases in the middle. This CDR3 has 15 residues. CDR1 and CDR2 from the germline V gene are MNHEY and SVGAGI. CDR3: CASSYSWQGNTEAFF. The CDR3 nucleotides read TGTGCCAGCAGTTACTCGTGGCAGGGGAACACTGAAGCTTTCTTT.

The chain joins TRBV5-1 to TRBJ2-5, with a possible D match to TRBD1 (6 bases). Trimming removed 2 bases from V and 1 base from J, with 12 bases in between. This CDR3 region has 15 residues. Germline CDR1 SGHRS, CDR2 YFSETQ. CDR3 amino acids: CASSLGTGLQETQYF. DNA of the CDR3: TGCGCCAGCAGCTTAGGAACAGGGCTCCAAGAGACCCAGTACTTC.

The chain employs TRBV13 and TRBJ1-4; D may be TRBD1 (6 bases). Germline-derived CDR1 and CDR2 are PRHDT and FYEKMQ (reference sequence). Trimming pared 0 bases from V and 6 bases from J, leaving 11 bases between. This CDR3 is built from 15 residues. CDR3 region: CASSLGYAGDEKLFF. CDR3 sequence (DNA): TGTGCCAGCAGCTTAGGGTACGCAGGGGATGAAAAACTGTTTTTT.

This clone has a single count. The chain employs TRBV7-2 and TRBJ2-3; the match to TRBD2 covers 10 bases. After removal of 5 bases from V and 5 bases from J, the junction contained 4 bases not matched to a gene. The CDR3 loop spans 14 amino acids. Germline CDR1 reads SGHTA; CDR2 reads FQGNSA. CDR3 sequence reads: CASSLRLAGDTQYF. The CDR3 DNA reads TGTGCCAGCAGCCTCCGACTAGCGGGAGATACGCAGTATTTT.

V is TRBV7-2 and J is TRBJ1-5; 8 bases align to TRBD1. In germline, CDR1 is SGHTA, CDR2 FQGNSA. After removal of 5 bases from V and 3 bases from J, the junction contained 6 bases not matched to a gene. CDR3 length: 15 amino acids. The CDR3 DNA sequence: TGTGCCAGCAGCCCCCAGGGACAGGTCAATCAGCCCCAGCATTTT. Its translation: CASSPQGQVNQPQHF.

V usage is TRBV7-9 and J usage is TRBJ1-1; 10 bases map to TRBD1. Trimming took 5 bases from V and 2 from J; bases not matched to a gene: 5. CDR1 and CDR2 (germline): SEHNR, FQNEAQ (reference sequence). CDR3 length: 15 residues. CDR3 region: CASSPGQGGNTEAFF. For the CDR3, the DNA is TGTGCCAGCAGCCCCGGACAGGGGGGAAACACTGAAGCTTTCTTT. The whole variable domain, filled in from reference TRBV7-9 and TRBJ1-1, reads DTGVSQNPRHKITKRGQNVTFRCDPISEHNRLYWYRQTLGQGPEFLTYFQNEAQLEKSRLLSDRFSAERPKGSFSTLEIQRTEQGDSAMYLCASSPGQGGNTEAFFGQGTRLTVV.

The V call is TRBV6-5, the J call TRBJ2-7; 10 bases fit TRBD2. Germline V lookup: CDR1 MNHEY, CDR2 SVGAGI. The J segment lost 4 bases and the V segment lost 5 bases, leaving 8 bases of the junction unmatched. The CDR3 sequence is 15 residues long. CDR3 loop: CASSQYSGGPYEQYF. The CDR3 nucleotides are TGTGCCAGCAGTCAATATAGCGGGGGGCCTTACGAGCAGTACTTC.

The gene calls are TRBV10-3 and TRBJ1-1; no clear D. V was trimmed by 2 bases and J by 3 bases, leaving 7 bases between them. Germline V gives CDR1 ENHRY, CDR2 SYGVKD. This CDR3 region has 13 residues. The CDR3 DNA reads TGTGCCATCAGTGAGGGGAGTCACACTGAAGCTTTCTTT. Translating gives CAISEGSHTEAFF.

The chain joins TRBV30 to TRBJ1-2; possibly TRBD1 for D (5 bases). This CDR3 spans 12 amino acids. Germline CDR1 reads GTSNPN; CDR2 reads SVGIG (reference sequence). V gave up 1 base and J gave up 8 bases, with 11 bases separating them. CDR3 nucleotide sequence: TGTGCCTGGAGTGAAGGGGCTGAAGGCTACACCTTC. Its translation: CAWSEGAEGYTF.

The chain has TRBV30 and TRBJ2-7, with 8 bases aligning to TRBD1. CDR3 length: 13 residues. The germline CDR1 and CDR2 sequences are GTSNPN and SVGIG (reference sequence). Unmatched junction bases numbered 6, after V lost 6 bases and J lost 2 bases. CDR3 region: CACRTGKPYEQYF. The CDR3 nucleotides are TGTGCCTGCCGGACAGGGAAGCCCTACGAGCAGTACTTC.

The CDR3, as DNA: TGTGCCACCAGAAGATCGAGGGCAGGGGCAGAATCACCCCTCCACTTT. Translation: CATRRSRAGAESPLHF. This chain connects TRBV15 to TRBJ1-6, with D possibly matching TRBD1 (6 bases). V lost 6 bases and J 10 bases, leaving 22 bases between the germline ends. CDR1 and CDR2 (germline): LNHNV, YYDKDF (reference sequence). CDR3 length: 16 residues. The full variable domain, with the rest looked up from reference TRBV15 and TRBJ1-6, is DAMVIQNPRYQVTQFGKPVTLSCSQTLNHNVMYWYQQKSSQAPKLLFHYYDKDFNNEADTPDNFQSRRPNTSFCFLDIRSPGLGDTAMYLCATRRSRAGAESPLHFGNGTRLTVT.

The V and J genes are TRBV27 and TRBJ1-2; D unclear. Germline CDR1 and CDR2: MNHEY and SMNVEV (reference sequence). CDR3 length equals 16 residues. Trimming left V 6 bases short and J 4 bases short, with 21 bases between. The CDR3 region is CASRGRLGSLLYGYTF. CDR3 DNA sequence: TGTGCCAGCAGAGGTCGACTAGGGAGCCTCCTCTATGGCTACACCTTC.

The J gene is TRBJ2-2, the V gene TRBV9; D is uncertain. The germline V and J ends were trimmed by 2 bases and 1 base, with 12 bases remaining between them. Looked up from germline, CDR1 is SGDLS and CDR2 is YYNGEE. The CDR3 consists of 16 residues. The CDR3 protein is CASSVTSTLNTGELFF. Here the CDR3 DNA reads TGTGCCAGCAGCGTGACCTCTACACTGAACACCGGGGAGCTGTTTTTT.

This clone came up once. The chain employs TRBV19 and TRBJ2-1; 8 nucleotides line up with TRBD2. The CDR3 is 18 residues long. In germline, CDR1 is LNHDA, CDR2 SQIVND (reference sequence). The V segment lost 9 bases and the J segment 3 bases; nucleotides outside the gene matches: 19. In DNA form, the CDR3 reads TGTGCCAGCTCCACGAGGACGGGGGGGGCCCGATTCTACAATGAGCAGTTCTTC. Protein sequence: CASSTRTGGARFYNEQFF.

The chain employs TRBV30 and TRBJ2-1; possible D gene TRBD2, 6 bases. The CDR3 has 13 residues. The germline gives CDR1 GTSNPN, CDR2 SVGIG (reference sequence). The V gene lost 5 bases and the J gene lost 5 bases, with 13 bases spanning the gap. The CDR3 nucleotides are TGTGCCTGGCATTCCGGGAGTCACAATGAGCAGTTCTTC. Amino acid sequence: CAWHSGSHNEQFF. The full variable domain, its missing parts supplied by reference TRBV30 and TRBJ2-1, is SQTIHQWPATLVQPVGSPLSLECTVEGTSNPNLYWYRQAAGRGLQLLFYSVGIGQISSEVPQNLSASRPQDRQFILSSKKLLLSDSGFYLCAWHSGSHNEQFFGPGTRLTVL.